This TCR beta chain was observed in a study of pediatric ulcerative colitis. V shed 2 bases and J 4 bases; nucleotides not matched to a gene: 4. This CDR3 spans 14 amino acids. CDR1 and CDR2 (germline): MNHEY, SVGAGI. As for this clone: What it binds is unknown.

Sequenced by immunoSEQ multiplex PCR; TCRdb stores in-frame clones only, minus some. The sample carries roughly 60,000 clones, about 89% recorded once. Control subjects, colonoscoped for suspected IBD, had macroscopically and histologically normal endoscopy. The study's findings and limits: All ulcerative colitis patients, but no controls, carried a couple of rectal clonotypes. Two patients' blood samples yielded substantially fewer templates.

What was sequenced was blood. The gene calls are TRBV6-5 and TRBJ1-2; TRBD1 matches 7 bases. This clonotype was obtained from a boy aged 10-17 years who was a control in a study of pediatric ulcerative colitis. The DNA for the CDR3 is TGTGCCAGCAGTTACGCAGGGGGGAGCTATGGCTACACCTTC. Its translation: CASSYAGGSYGYTF.